What follows are 30 T cell receptor beta chains derived from one specimen sequenced in a study of blood T cell repertoires in COVID-19. Data came from immunoSEQ multiplex PCR; TCRdb stores just in-frame clones and leaves some out. This table has about 30,000 clones, about 88% appearing once. Sequencing was performed on peripheral blood. Receptor source: a man between 65 and 79 years old with acute or convalescent COVID-19.

The chain joins TRBV29-1 to TRBJ1-5; 9 bases match TRBD1. V was pared by 7 bases and J by 5 bases, with 6 bases of the junction left unmatched. CDR1 and CDR2 from the germline V gene are SQVTM and ANQGSEA. The CDR3 runs to 13 residues. CDR3 sequence reads: CSASRDRDQPQHF. DNA for the CDR3: TGCAGCGCCTCCCGGGACAGGGATCAGCCCCAGCATTTT. The variable domain in full, with the rest retrieved from reference TRBV29-1 and TRBJ1-5, is SAVISQKPSRDICQRGTSLTIQCQVDSQVTMMFWYRQQPGQSLTLIATANQGSEATYESGFVIDKFPISRPNLTFSTLTVSNMSPEDSSIYLCSASRDRDQPQHFGDGTRLSIL.

Concerning this clone itself: A junction boundary mismatches the germline segment, possibly from a read error. V and J are TRBV5-1 and TRBJ2-7; perhaps TRBD1 as D (6 bases). Germline CDR1 reads SGHRS; CDR2 reads YFSETQ. The CDR3 extends over 12 amino acids. The CDR3 loop reads CASSGNRDTSIF. The CDR3 DNA sequence: TGCGCCAGCAGCGGGAACCGGGACACCTCAATTTTC.

The CDR3, as DNA: TGTGCCACCAGCAGACTTTTGACAGGGGGCACTGAAGCTTTCTTT. Its protein product is CATSRLLTGGTEAFF. The J gene is TRBJ1-1, the V gene TRBV15, with TRBD1 matching over 9 bases. CDR3 length equals 15 residues. The trim removed 2 bases at V and 4 bases at J, leaving 5 bases unmatched. Germline lookup yields CDR1 LNHNV and CDR2 YYDKDF (reference sequence).

V usage is TRBV18 and J usage is TRBJ2-7, with TRBD1 matching 7 bases. The CDR3 extends over 13 amino acids. Per the germline V gene, CDR1 is KGHSH and CDR2 is LQKENI. After removal of 2 bases from V and 6 bases from J, the junction contained 4 bases not matched to a gene. The CDR3: CASSPATGREQYF. The CDR3 DNA follows: TGTGCCAGCTCACCAGCGACAGGGCGCGAGCAGTACTTC. Supplemented by reference TRBV18 and TRBJ2-7, the full variable domain reads NAGVMQNPRHLVRRRGQEARLRCSPMKGHSHVYWYRQLPEEGLKFMVYLQKENIIDESGMPKERFSAEFPKEGPSILRIQQVVRGDSAAYFCASSPATGREQYFGPGTRLTVT.

This sequence joins TRBV30 and TRBJ2-3; TRBD1 or TRBD2 may be the D gene (7 bases each). Trimming shortened V by 8 bases and J by 4 bases, and 22 bases separated the two germline ends. The V gene's germline CDR1 is GTSNPN and CDR2 SVGIG (reference sequence). The CDR3 covers 15 residues. The DNA of the CDR3 is TGTGCCCGGGGAGGGGGCGGGAATCACGCAGATACGCAGTATTTT. Amino acid sequence: CARGGGGNHADTQYF.

This sequence joins TRBV6-2 or TRBV6-3 and TRBJ2-3, with a tentative D call TRBD1 (5 bases). V was clipped by 4 bases and J by 3 bases, with 8 bases between them. Germline CDR1 MNHEY, CDR2 SVGEGT. The CDR3 contains 13 residues. The CDR3 protein is CASSFQGTDTQYF. As DNA, the CDR3 is TGTGCCAGCAGTTTTCAGGGAACAGATACGCAGTATTTT.

The chain couples TRBV6-5 to TRBJ1-2; tentatively, D is TRBD1 (5 bases). The CDR3 contains 13 residues. In germline, CDR1 is MNHEY, CDR2 SVGAGI. Trimming removed 6 bases at V and 13 bases at J, with 21 bases between. CDR3 nucleotide sequence: TGTGCCAGCAGGAGGTCCAGGGATTCCCGACGCACCTTC. It specifies CASRRSRDSRRTF.

The chain recombines TRBV28 with TRBJ2-1; D is unresolved. Trimming removed 6 bases from V and 7 bases from J, with 10 bases in between. The CDR3 extends over 12 amino acids. The germline V gene has CDR1 MDHEN and CDR2 SYDVKM. CDR3 DNA: TGTGCCAGCAGCCGAGACTTGAATGAGCAGTTCTTC. It translates to CASSRDLNEQFF.

The chain joins TRBV7-2 to TRBJ2-5; the D is unclear. The length of the CDR3 is 17 residues. Germline CDR1 SGHTA, CDR2 FQGNSA. The ends were cut back, 4 bases at V and 0 bases at J, with 18 bases in the middle. CDR3 in amino acids: CASSYVPVSGYQETQYF. In nucleotides, the CDR3 is TGTGCCAGCAGCTACGTCCCGGTTTCAGGATACCAAGAGACCCAGTACTTC.

This chain connects TRBV30 to TRBJ1-3; no clear D gene. The CDR3 consists of 15 residues. V dropped 2 bases and J dropped 0 bases, with 11 bases sitting between them. Germline CDR1 GTSNPN, CDR2 SVGIG (reference sequence). In nucleotides, the CDR3 is TGTGCCTGGAGTCCACGGGGTTACTCTGGAAACACCATATATTTT. Its protein is CAWSPRGYSGNTIYF.

This chain connects TRBV7-9 to TRBJ1-2, with D tentatively TRBD1 (6 bases). This CDR3 region has 15 residues. V lost 4 bases to trimming and J lost 2 bases, with 14 bases between them. The germline V gene encodes CDR1 SEHNR and CDR2 FQNEAQ (reference sequence). The CDR3 loop reads CASSSHTGTNYGYTF. The DNA of the CDR3 is TGTGCCAGCAGCTCTCACACAGGGACCAACTATGGCTACACCTTC.

As DNA, the CDR3 is TGCAGCGCTCGTTTCCCGGGACAGAGGGGAAACACCATATATTTT. Translated, it gives CSARFPGQRGNTIYF. The rearrangement links TRBV29-1 to TRBJ1-3; 7 bases are shared with TRBD1. V lost 7 bases, J lost 4 bases, and 13 bases stayed unmatched. CDR1 and CDR2 from the germline V gene are SQVTM and ANQGSEA. The CDR3 length is 15 residues.

The V gene is TRBV7-7, the J gene TRBJ2-7; 7 nucleotides agree with TRBD2. Per germline, CDR1 SSHAT and CDR2 FNYEAQ (reference sequence). After removal of 5 bases from V and 2 bases from J, the junction contained 6 bases not matched to a gene. CDR3 length: 14 amino acids. As DNA, the CDR3 is TGTGCCAGCAGCCTTGCGGCGGGGGCCTACGAGCAGTACTTC. Protein sequence: CASSLAAGAYEQYF.

This chain links TRBV5-1 with TRBJ2-7; no clear D gene. CDR3 length equals 14 residues. Germline CDR1 and CDR2: SGHRS and YFSETQ. Trimming took off 4 bases at V and 5 bases at J, with 16 bases between the two ends. CDR3 amino acids: CASSLADRGHEQYF. CDR3 DNA sequence: TGCGCCAGCAGCCTTGCCGATCGAGGCCACGAGCAGTACTTC.

The rearrangement uses TRBV2 and TRBJ1-2; no definite D call. Germline assignment: CDR1 SNHLY and CDR2 FYNNEI. Trimming removed 5 bases from V and 0 bases from J, with 4 bases in between. The CDR3 loop spans 12 amino acids. CDR3 loop: CASSPANYGYTF. For the CDR3, the DNA is TGTGCCAGCAGTCCAGCTAACTATGGCTACACCTTC.

This chain connects TRBV18 to TRBJ2-5, with a tentative D call TRBD2 (5 bases). Trimming removed 6 bases from V and 3 bases from J, with 17 bases in between. The CDR3 sequence is 15 residues long. Germline V gene lookup returns CDR1 KGHSH and CDR2 LQKENI. CDR3 sequence reads: CASSGGSSSKETQYF. In DNA form, the CDR3 reads TGTGCCAGCTCCGGCGGGTCTAGCAGTAAAGAGACCCAGTACTTC.

The V and J genes are TRBV24-1 and TRBJ2-1, with D perhaps TRBD2 (5 bases). Trimming cost V 5 bases and J 8 bases, with 12 bases left between them. This CDR3 comprises 13 residues. CDR1 is KGHDR and CDR2 is SFDVKD in the germline V gene. CDR3 DNA: TGTGCCACCAGTGTACGGGATTGGGATGAGCAGTTCTTC. This translates into CATSVRDWDEQFF.

The J gene is TRBJ2-5, the V gene TRBV5-1, with 7 bases identical to TRBD2. V gave up 1 base and J gave up 4 bases; unmatched junction bases: 1. Germline-derived CDR1 and CDR2 are SGHRS and YFSETQ. The length of the CDR3 is 13 residues. The CDR3 DNA reads TGCGCCAGCAGCTTGACTAGCGCAGAGACCCAGTACTTC. The encoded protein is CASSLTSAETQYF.

V and J are TRBV11-3 and TRBJ1-2; maybe TRBD1 (5 bases). V was clipped by 0 bases and J by 8 bases, with 13 bases between them. CDR1 is SGHNT, CDR2 YENEEA, per germline. The CDR3 contains 14 residues. The CDR3 sequence is CASSLDPGVRGYTF. The CDR3 DNA reads TGTGCCAGCAGCTTAGATCCGGGGGTTCGAGGCTACACCTTC.

This clone came up once. CDR3 sequence reads: CASSPTGGAEKLFF. The CDR3 coding sequence is TGTGCCAGCAGTCCGACAGGGGGTGCGGAAAAACTGTTTTTT. The chain recombines TRBV6-6 with TRBJ1-4; TRBD1 aligns across 9 bases. CDR3 size: 14 residues. CDR1 is MNHNY, CDR2 SVGAGI, per germline (reference sequence). With V trimmed by 5 bases and J by 8 bases, 6 bases remained unmatched.

V usage is TRBV24-1 and J usage is TRBJ2-2; no clear D gene. The CDR3 is made up of 15 amino acids. Trimming took 2 bases from V and 1 from J, leaving 7 bases between them. Per germline, CDR1 KGHDR and CDR2 SFDVKD. The CDR3 here is CATSDSRQNTGELFF. The CDR3 bases are TGTGCCACCAGTGATTCGCGACAGAACACCGGGGAGCTGTTTTTT.

The CDR3: CASSLALFSNTGELFF. The DNA of the CDR3 is TGTGCCAGCAGCTTAGCACTATTCTCAAACACCGGGGAGCTGTTTTTT. J is TRBJ2-2 and V is TRBV7-2; D not resolved. The length of the CDR3 is 16 residues. Germline values: CDR1 SGHTA, CDR2 FQGNSA. V lost 0 bases and J lost 2, with 10 bases in between.

The J gene is TRBJ1-3, the V gene TRBV27; a possible D gene is TRBD1 (5 bases). Trimming left V 4 bases short and J 4 bases short, with 17 bases between. CDR1 and CDR2 from the germline V gene are MNHEY and SMNVEV (reference sequence). The CDR3 has 16 amino acids. The CDR3 nucleotides are TGTGCCAGCAGTTATCGGAGGGGATTGGAGGGAAACACCATATATTTT. Protein sequence: CASSYRRGLEGNTIYF.

V and J are TRBV6-6 and TRBJ2-4; tentative D call: TRBD1 (6 bases). Trimming shortened V by 10 bases and J by 0 bases, and 10 bases separated the two germline ends. This CDR3 is built from 13 residues. Germline-derived CDR1 and CDR2 are MNHNY and SVGAGI (reference sequence). The CDR3 is CAITGRAKNIQYF. DNA of the CDR3: TGTGCCATCACAGGGAGAGCCAAAAACATTCAGTACTTC.

V and J are TRBV9 and TRBJ1-2; D gene unclear. V lost 4 bases and J lost 5, with 12 bases in between. Germline-derived CDR1 and CDR2 are SGDLS and YYNGEE. CDR3 size: 13 residues. CDR3 nucleotides: TGTGCCAGCAGCTCACCAGAGGGTTATGGCTACACCTTC. Protein sequence: CASSSPEGYGYTF.

The chain is built from TRBV3-1 (or the pseudogene TRBV3-2) and TRBJ2-7; D not resolved. Germline CDR1 LGHDT, CDR2 YNNKEL (reference sequence). CDR3 size: 12 residues. V dropped 0 bases and J dropped 7 bases, with 7 bases sitting between them. The CDR3 loop is CASSQEGREQYF. The DNA of the CDR3 is TGTGCCAGCAGCCAAGAAGGCAGGGAGCAGTACTTC.

The CDR3 coding sequence is TGTGCCAGCAGCTTAGGGGGCTCCCGGAATCAGCCCCAGCATTTT. It encodes CASSLGGSRNQPQHF. The gene calls are TRBV7-9 and TRBJ1-5; D may be TRBD1 (5 bases). The CDR3 sequence is 15 residues long. Per germline, CDR1 SEHNR and CDR2 FQNEAQ (reference sequence). V shed 1 base and J shed 4 bases, with 11 bases lying between them.

This clone was counted a single time. The chain uses TRBV28 and TRBJ2-2, with D possibly matching TRBD1 (5 bases). V lost 3 bases and J lost 3, with 5 bases in between. This CDR3 contains 13 residues. CDR1 is MDHEN and CDR2 is SYDVKM in the germline V gene. CDR3 residues: CASSLTDTGELFF. The CDR3 DNA is TGTGCCAGCAGTTTGACAGACACCGGGGAGCTGTTTTTT. Drawing the rest from reference TRBV28 and TRBJ2-2, the complete variable domain is DVKVTQSSRYLVKRTGEKVFLECVQDMDHENMFWYRQDPGLGLRLIYFSYDVKMKEKGDIPEGYSVSREKKERFSLILESASTNQTSMYLCASSLTDTGELFFGEGSRLTVL.

The gene calls are TRBV5-5 and TRBJ1-4; 7 bases agree with TRBD1. CDR1 is SGHKS, CDR2 YYEKEE, per germline (reference sequence). The CDR3 runs to 15 residues. Losses at the gene ends were 1 base for V and 5 bases for J; bases not matched to a gene: 5. The CDR3 protein is CASSLQGQPNEKLFF. CDR3 DNA: TGTGCCAGCAGCTTGCAGGGACAGCCAAATGAAAAACTGTTTTTT.

The CDR3 region is CASTRAPDMSTEAFF. The CDR3 DNA reads TGTGCCAGCACTCGAGCGCCGGATATGAGCACTGAAGCTTTCTTT. J is TRBJ1-1 and V is TRBV6-5; unclear D gene. V was cut by 7 bases and J by 4 bases, with 19 bases left in between. Germline CDR1 reads MNHEY; CDR2 reads SVGAGI. This CDR3 has 15 residues.